These 21 T cell receptor beta chains share one sample of origin, sequenced in a study of PD-1 blockade in classical Hodgkin lymphoma. All trial patients relapsed after autologous stem cell transplantation. Thawed PBMCs supplied CD8+ T cells via magnetic negative selection. Measured with immunoSEQ multiplex PCR; TCRdb has only the in-frame clones, and not every one. Seen here are about 2,700 clones, 55% to 75% observed once, and the top ten hold approximately 11%. The specimen was CD8+ T cells from blood, collected at baseline. These receptors were collected from a human donor with classical Hodgkin lymphoma.

This rearrangement joins TRBV7-9 to TRBJ1-3; D gene unclear. This CDR3 contains 14 residues. Trimming stripped 5 bases from V and 3 bases from J, with 11 bases between. The germline gives CDR1 SEHNR, CDR2 FQNEAQ (reference sequence). The CDR3 DNA sequence: TGTGCCAGCAGCCACCGTACTATTGGAAACACCATATATTTT. Amino acids: CASSHRTIGNTIYF.

The J gene is TRBJ2-3, the V gene TRBV19, with 7 bases identical to TRBD2. The V segment lost 5 bases and the J segment 1 base; nucleotides outside the gene matches: 0. The CDR3 is made up of 13 amino acids. CDR1 is LNHDA, CDR2 SQIVND, per germline (reference sequence). In DNA form, the CDR3 reads TGTGCCAGTAGTGCGGGGGGCACAGATACGCAGTATTTT. Translating gives CASSAGGTDTQYF. Based on the CDR3 plus reference TRBV19 and TRBJ2-3, the full variable domain is DGGITQSPKYLFRKEGQNVTLSCEQNLNHDAMYWYRQDPGQGLRLIYYSQIVNDFQKGDIAEGYSVSREKKESFPLTVTSAQKNPTAFYLCASSAGGTDTQYFGPGTRLTVL.

This clone was recorded a few times. This rearrangement joins TRBV5-1 to TRBJ2-4; the D is unclear. The germline V and J ends were trimmed by 5 bases and 0 bases, with 9 bases remaining between them. The V gene's germline CDR1 is SGHRS and CDR2 YFSETQ. The CDR3 covers 14 residues. CDR3 loop: CASSAPLAKNIQYF. The CDR3, as DNA: TGCGCCAGCAGTGCTCCACTAGCCAAAAACATTCAGTACTTC.

The chain carries TRBV4-1 and TRBJ1-1; 12 bases match TRBD1. Unmatched junction bases numbered 10, after V lost 8 bases and J lost 6 bases. The CDR3 is made up of 15 amino acids. Germline V gene data show CDR1 as MGHRA and CDR2 as YSYEKL. The DNA of the CDR3 is TGCGCCAGCGGTCCCCGGGACAGGGGGCTCCCTGAAGCTTTCTTT. This sequence encodes CASGPRDRGLPEAFF.

This clone was seen only a few times. The chain uses TRBV7-6 and TRBJ2-7, with D unresolved. This CDR3 has 12 amino acids. Per the germline V gene, CDR1 is SGHVS and CDR2 is FNYEAQ. V was pared by 6 bases and J by 2 bases, with 8 bases between. CDR3 amino acids: CASSPGTYEQYF. For the CDR3, the DNA is TGTGCCAGCAGTCCCGGCACCTACGAGCAGTACTTC. The whole variable domain, remainder taken from reference TRBV7-6 and TRBJ2-7, is GAGVSQSPRYKVTKRGQDVALRCDPISGHVSLYWYRQALGQGPEFLTYFNYEAQQDKSGLPNDRFSAERPEGSISTLTIQRTEQRDSAMYRCASSPGTYEQYFGPGTRLTVT.

The chain recombines TRBV4-2 with TRBJ2-7; 11 bases map to TRBD1. Germline values: CDR1 LGHNA, CDR2 YNFKEQ. The CDR3 consists of 16 residues. The V and J ends lost 3 bases and 4 bases, in that order; junction bases with no gene match: 8. In DNA, the CDR3 is TGTGCCAGCAGCCACCCGGACAGGGGGCTTATATACGAGCAGTACTTC. Residues: CASSHPDRGLIYEQYF.

The chain uses TRBV27 and TRBJ2-3; D is unresolved. This CDR3 is 14 amino acids long. With 6 bases removed from V and 4 bases from J, the gap between germline ends came to 14 bases. Germline loops: CDR1 MNHEY, CDR2 SMNVEV (reference sequence). The DNA for the CDR3 is TGTGCCAGCAGCCTCTCTCTCGGTGCAGATACGCAGTATTTT. Encoded protein: CASSLSLGADTQYF.

This clone was counted only a few times. The chain links TRBV4-1 to TRBJ1-2; 9 bases are a match to TRBD1. V lost 1 base and J lost 4; bases outside the gene matches: 4. The CDR3 extends over 15 amino acids. Germline V gives CDR1 MGHRA, CDR2 YSYEKL. CDR3 protein: CASSQAQGAVYGYTF. The CDR3 DNA reads TGCGCCAGCAGCCAAGCACAGGGGGCGGTCTATGGCTACACCTTC.

V usage is TRBV7-9 and J usage is TRBJ1-5, with 8 bases identical to TRBD1. Germline CDR1 is SEHNR and CDR2 is FQNEAQ (reference sequence). This CDR3 comprises 14 residues. The J segment lost 7 bases and the V segment lost 5 bases, leaving 7 bases of the junction unmatched. CDR3 DNA: TGTGCCAGCAGCCTGGACAGGGATCGCCAGCCCCAGCATTTT. It yields the protein CASSLDRDRQPQHF. The variable domain in full, with the rest retrieved from reference TRBV7-9 and TRBJ1-5, is DTGVSQNPRHKITKRGQNVTFRCDPISEHNRLYWYRQTLGQGPEFLTYFQNEAQLEKSRLLSDRFSAERPKGSFSTLEIQRTEQGDSAMYLCASSLDRDRQPQHFGDGTRLSIL.

This clone was observed once. This chain uses TRBV7-9 with TRBJ2-5, with D tentatively TRBD1 (6 bases). Germline CDR1 reads SEHNR; CDR2 reads FQNEAQ (reference sequence). This CDR3 has 16 residues. V lost 7 bases to trimming and J lost 5 bases, with 23 bases between them. CDR3 coding DNA: TGTGCCAGCAACCCACCACCGGGACACCGAGTGGAGACCCAGTACTTC. Protein: CASNPPPGHRVETQYF.

The gene calls are TRBV19 and TRBJ1-1, with 9 bases aligning to TRBD1. The ends lost 8 bases at V and 3 bases at J; junction bases unmatched: 13. The V gene's germline CDR1 is LNHDA and CDR2 SQIVND (reference sequence). CDR3 length equals 16 residues. This chain's CDR3 is CASRPDRGVYYTEAFF. The CDR3 DNA reads TGTGCCAGTCGTCCCGACAGGGGGGTTTACTACACTGAAGCTTTCTTT.

The rearrangement links TRBV4-3 to TRBJ1-2; D not resolved. CDR1 LGHNA and CDR2 YSLEER come from the germline V gene. Trimming left V 2 bases short and J 0 bases short, with 7 bases between. The CDR3 extends over 14 amino acids. As DNA, the CDR3 is TGCGCCAGCAGCCAATACAGCTCTAACTATGGCTACACCTTC. It translates to CASSQYSSNYGYTF.

V is TRBV10-2 and J is TRBJ1-5; 7 nucleotides line up with TRBD1. The ends lost 6 bases at V and 7 bases at J; junction bases unmatched: 12. Per germline, CDR1 WSHSY and CDR2 SAAADI. There are 15 residues in the CDR3. Written as DNA, the CDR3 is TGCGCCAGCAGCCTGGACAGGTTTACTTCCCAGCCCCAGCATTTT. The encoded protein is CASSLDRFTSQPQHF.

The rearrangement uses TRBV7-2 and TRBJ2-3, with D hard to call. The germline V gene encodes CDR1 SGHTA and CDR2 FQGNSA. This CDR3 comprises 15 residues. Trimming pared 4 bases from V and 0 bases from J, leaving 11 bases between. The CDR3 sequence is CASSWHGPSTDTQYF. The CDR3 region has the DNA TGTGCCAGCAGCTGGCACGGACCAAGCACAGATACGCAGTATTTT.

The chain is built from TRBV28 and TRBJ2-4, with D tentatively TRBD2 (6 bases). This CDR3 is 14 amino acids long. CDR1 and CDR2 from the germline V gene are MDHEN and SYDVKM. V shed 6 bases and J shed 6 bases, with 15 bases lying between them. CDR3 sequence reads: CASSLASLSNIQYF. In DNA, the CDR3 is TGTGCCAGCAGCCTAGCGAGCTTATCAAACATTCAGTACTTC.

This clone was counted once. The chain has TRBV30 and TRBJ2-1, with D possibly called TRBD1 or TRBD2 (5 bases each). Looked up from germline, CDR1 is GTSNPN and CDR2 is SVGIG (reference sequence). With 4 bases removed from V and 3 bases from J, the gap between germline ends came to 13 bases. The CDR3 covers 14 residues. The CDR3 DNA is TGTGCCTGGAATGAGGGGTCAAGCTACAATGAGCAGTTCTTC. Amino acids: CAWNEGSSYNEQFF.

The sample holds one count of this clone. This rearrangement joins TRBV11-2 to TRBJ2-5; weak D call: TRBD2 (6 bases). This CDR3 spans 16 amino acids. Germline V gene lookup returns CDR1 SGHAT and CDR2 FQNNGV. V was clipped by 4 bases and J by 2 bases, with 17 bases between them. The DNA for the CDR3 is TGTGCCAGCAGCTACCCGATTTTGGGGGGACAAGAGACCCAGTACTTC. Residues: CASSYPILGGQETQYF.

DNA of the CDR3: TGTGCCAGCAGCCCCACCTGGCCTAGCGGGGCCGCCTACAATGAGCAGTTCTTC. It translates to CASSPTWPSGAAYNEQFF. This chain connects TRBV9 to TRBJ2-1, with 9 bases aligning to TRBD2. Germline trimming cut 4 bases from V and 2 bases from J; bases unmatched to any gene: 13. CDR1 and CDR2 (germline): SGDLS, YYNGEE. The CDR3 sequence is 18 residues long.

The rearrangement links TRBV7-2 to TRBJ2-5, with 8 nucleotides matching TRBD2. Germline V gene lookup returns CDR1 SGHTA and CDR2 FQGNSA. V shed 4 bases, J shed 5 bases, and the junction held 9 bases outside the gene matches. The CDR3 consists of 15 residues. CDR3 in amino acids: CASSYGLAPEETQYF. In nucleotides, the CDR3 is TGTGCCAGCAGCTACGGACTAGCCCCTGAGGAGACCCAGTACTTC.

CDR3 residues: CASSPLGETYEQYF. Here the CDR3 DNA reads TGTGCCAGCAGCCCTCTTGGGGAAACCTACGAGCAGTACTTC. The chain carries TRBV4-2 and TRBJ2-7; D not certain. This CDR3 is 14 amino acids long. With 4 bases removed from V and 2 bases from J, the gap between germline ends came to 12 bases. Germline CDR1 and CDR2: LGHNA and YNFKEQ.

The genes are TRBV6-5 and TRBJ1-2, with unresolved D. The CDR3 loop spans 11 amino acids. Germline-derived CDR1 and CDR2 are MNHEY and SVGAGI. The germline V and J ends were trimmed by 6 bases and 10 bases, with 12 bases remaining between them. The CDR3 sequence is CASRSSRHYTF. In DNA form, the CDR3 reads TGTGCCAGCAGATCCTCCAGGCACTACACCTTC.